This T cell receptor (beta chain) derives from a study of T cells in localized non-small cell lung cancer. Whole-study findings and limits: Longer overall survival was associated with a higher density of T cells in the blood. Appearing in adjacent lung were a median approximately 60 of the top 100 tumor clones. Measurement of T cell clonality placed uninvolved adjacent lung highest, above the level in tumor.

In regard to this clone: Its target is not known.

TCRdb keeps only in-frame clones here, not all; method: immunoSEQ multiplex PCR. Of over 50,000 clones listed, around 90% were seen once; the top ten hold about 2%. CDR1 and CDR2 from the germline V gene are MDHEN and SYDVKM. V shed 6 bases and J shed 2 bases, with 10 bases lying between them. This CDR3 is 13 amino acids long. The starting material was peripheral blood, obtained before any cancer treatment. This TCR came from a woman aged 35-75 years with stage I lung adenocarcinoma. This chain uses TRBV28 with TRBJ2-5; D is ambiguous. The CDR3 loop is CASRVNIQETQYF. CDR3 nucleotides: TGTGCCAGCAGGGTAAACATACAAGAGACCCAGTACTTC.